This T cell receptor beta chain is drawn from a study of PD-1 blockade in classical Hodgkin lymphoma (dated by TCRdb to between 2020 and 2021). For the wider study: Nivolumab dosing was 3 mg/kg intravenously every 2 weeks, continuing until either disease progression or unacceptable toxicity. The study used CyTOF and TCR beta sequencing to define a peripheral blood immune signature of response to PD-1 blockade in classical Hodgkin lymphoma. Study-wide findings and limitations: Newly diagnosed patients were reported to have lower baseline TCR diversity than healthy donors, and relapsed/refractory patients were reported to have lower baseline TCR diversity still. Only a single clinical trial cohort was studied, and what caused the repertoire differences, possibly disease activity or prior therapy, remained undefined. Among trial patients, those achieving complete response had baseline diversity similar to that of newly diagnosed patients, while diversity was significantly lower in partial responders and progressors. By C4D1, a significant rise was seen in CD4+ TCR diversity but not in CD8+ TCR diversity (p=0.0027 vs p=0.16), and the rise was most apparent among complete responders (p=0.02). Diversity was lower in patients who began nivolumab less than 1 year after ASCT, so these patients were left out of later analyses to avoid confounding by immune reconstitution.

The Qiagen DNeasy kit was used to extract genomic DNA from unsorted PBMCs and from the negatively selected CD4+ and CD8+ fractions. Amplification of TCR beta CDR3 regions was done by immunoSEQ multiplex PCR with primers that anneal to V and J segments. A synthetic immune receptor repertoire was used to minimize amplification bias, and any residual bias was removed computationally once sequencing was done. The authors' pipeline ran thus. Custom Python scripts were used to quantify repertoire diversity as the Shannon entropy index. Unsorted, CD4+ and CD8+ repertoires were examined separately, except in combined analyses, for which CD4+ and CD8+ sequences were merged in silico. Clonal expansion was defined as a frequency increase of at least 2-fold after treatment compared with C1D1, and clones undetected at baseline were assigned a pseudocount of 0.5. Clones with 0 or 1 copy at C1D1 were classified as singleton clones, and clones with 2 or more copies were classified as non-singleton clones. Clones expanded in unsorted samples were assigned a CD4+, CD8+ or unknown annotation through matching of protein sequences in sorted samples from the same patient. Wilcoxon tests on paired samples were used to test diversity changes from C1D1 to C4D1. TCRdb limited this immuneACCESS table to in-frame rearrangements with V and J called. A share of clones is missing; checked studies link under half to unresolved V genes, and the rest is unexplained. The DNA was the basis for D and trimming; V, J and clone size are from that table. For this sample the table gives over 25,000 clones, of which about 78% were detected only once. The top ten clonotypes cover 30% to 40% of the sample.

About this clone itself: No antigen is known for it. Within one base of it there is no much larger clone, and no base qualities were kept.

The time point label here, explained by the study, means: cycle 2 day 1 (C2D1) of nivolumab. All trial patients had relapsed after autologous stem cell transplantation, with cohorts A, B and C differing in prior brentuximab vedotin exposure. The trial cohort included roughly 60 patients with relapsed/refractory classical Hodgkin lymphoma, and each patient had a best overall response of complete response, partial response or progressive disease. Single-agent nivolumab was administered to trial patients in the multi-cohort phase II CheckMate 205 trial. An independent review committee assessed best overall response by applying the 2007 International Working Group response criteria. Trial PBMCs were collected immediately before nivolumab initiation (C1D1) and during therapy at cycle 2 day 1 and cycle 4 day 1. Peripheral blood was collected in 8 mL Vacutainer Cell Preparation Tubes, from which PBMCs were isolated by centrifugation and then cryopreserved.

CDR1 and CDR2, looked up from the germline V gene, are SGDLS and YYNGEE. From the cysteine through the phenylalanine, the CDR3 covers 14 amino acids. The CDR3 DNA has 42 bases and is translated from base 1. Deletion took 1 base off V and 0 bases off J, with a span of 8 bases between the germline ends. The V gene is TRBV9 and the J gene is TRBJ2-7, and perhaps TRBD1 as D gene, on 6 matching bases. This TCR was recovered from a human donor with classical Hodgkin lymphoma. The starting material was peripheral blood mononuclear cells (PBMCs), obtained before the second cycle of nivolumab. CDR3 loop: CASSVQGHSYEQYF. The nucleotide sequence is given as TGTGCCAGCAGCGTACAGGGGCACTCCTACGAGCAGTACTTC.